Listed here are 2 T cell receptor beta chains from one sample, sequenced in a study of identifying expanded T cells in peripheral blood. The data were produced by immunoSEQ multiplex PCR, yet TCRdb's version contains in-frame clones alone and is incomplete. The sample has approximately 100,000 clones, roughly 86% seen once; the top ten hold 3% to 5%. Sequencing used blood. These receptor sequences come from a person aged 18 to 75 in good health.

The chain is built from TRBV28 and TRBJ1-4; D is unresolved. This CDR3 is built from 14 residues. Between the trimmed V and J ends, which lost 3 bases and 7 bases, there was a span of 12 bases. Germline V gene data show CDR1 as MDHEN and CDR2 as SYDVKM. The CDR3: CASSFRRLGEKLFF. The CDR3 DNA follows: TGTGCCAGCAGTTTCCGACGGCTGGGTGAAAAACTGTTTTTT.

The V call is TRBV10-3, the J call TRBJ2-5; D possibly corresponds to TRBD1 (6 bases). The CDR3 runs 15 residues. Germline V gives CDR1 ENHRY, CDR2 SYGVKD. V gave up 0 bases and J gave up 2 bases, with 10 bases separating them. This CDR3 is CAISESWGQQETQYF. CDR3 DNA: TGTGCCATCAGTGAGTCTTGGGGGCAACAAGAGACCCAGTACTTC.